This T cell receptor (beta chain) is from a study of blood T cells in healthy people across ages. Per the germline V gene, CDR1 is SGHTA and CDR2 is FQGNSA. Trimming removed 6 bases from V and 11 bases from J; junction bases left unmatched: 23. This CDR3 contains 19 residues. Combining a sample-barcoded 5' primer with a J-beta primer mix, a second PCR ran for roughly 7 to 12 cycles. TCRdb processed the 5' RACE reads anew with MiXCR; each CDR3 protein has one entry. This table holds approximately 800,000 distinct CDR3 sequences, about 61% found once. To note about this clonotype: Its antigen is unknown.

The study's findings and limits: Estimated diversity that came from one million T cells was considered an underestimate.

Sequenced material: blood. V usage is TRBV7-2 and J usage is TRBJ2-5, with 14 positions matching TRBD2. This clonotype was sampled from a man in his forties in good health. The CDR3 sequence is CASRTTSGRARGSYNEQYF. CDR3 coding DNA: TGTGCCAGCAGGACGACTAGCGGGAGGGCCAGGGGATCCTACAATGAGCAGTACTTC. The complete variable domain, with remaining parts taken from reference TRBV7-2 and TRBJ2-5, reads GAGVSQSPSNKVTEKGKDVELRCDPISGHTALYWYRQSLGQGLEFLIYFQGNSAPDKSGLPSDRFSAERTGGSVSTLTIQRTQQEDSAVYLCASRTTSGRARGSYNEQYFGPGTRLLVL.